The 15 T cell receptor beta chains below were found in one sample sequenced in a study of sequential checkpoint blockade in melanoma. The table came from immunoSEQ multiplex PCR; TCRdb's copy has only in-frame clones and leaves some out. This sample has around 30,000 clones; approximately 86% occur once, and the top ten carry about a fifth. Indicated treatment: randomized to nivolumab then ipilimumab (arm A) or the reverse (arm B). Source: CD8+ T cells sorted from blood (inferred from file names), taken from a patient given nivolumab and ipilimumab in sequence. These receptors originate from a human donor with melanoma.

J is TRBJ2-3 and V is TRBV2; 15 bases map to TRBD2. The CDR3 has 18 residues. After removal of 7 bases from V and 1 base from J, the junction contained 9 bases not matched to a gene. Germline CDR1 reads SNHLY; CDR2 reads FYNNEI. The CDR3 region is CASTGLAGGPFGTDTQYF. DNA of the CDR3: TGTGCCAGCACTGGACTAGCGGGGGGGCCCTTCGGCACAGATACGCAGTATTTT.

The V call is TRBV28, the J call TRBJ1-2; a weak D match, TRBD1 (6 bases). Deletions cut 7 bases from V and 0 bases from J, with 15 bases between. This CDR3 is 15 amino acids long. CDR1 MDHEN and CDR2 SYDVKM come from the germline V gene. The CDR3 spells CASTMEDSTNYGYTF. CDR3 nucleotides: TGTGCCAGCACCATGGAGGACAGTACTAACTATGGCTACACCTTC.

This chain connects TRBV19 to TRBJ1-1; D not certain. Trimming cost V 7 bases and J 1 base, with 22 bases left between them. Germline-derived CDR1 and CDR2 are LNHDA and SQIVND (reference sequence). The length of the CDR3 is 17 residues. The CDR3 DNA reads TGTGCCAGTATGCCCCTGGTATACTCCGAGGGGAACACTGAAGCTTTCTTT. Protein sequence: CASMPLVYSEGNTEAFF.

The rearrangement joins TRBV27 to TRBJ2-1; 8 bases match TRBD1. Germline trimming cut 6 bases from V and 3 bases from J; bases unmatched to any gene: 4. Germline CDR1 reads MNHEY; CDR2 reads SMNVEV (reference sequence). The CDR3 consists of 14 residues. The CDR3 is CASSHGTGYNEQFF. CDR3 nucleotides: TGTGCCAGCAGCCACGGGACAGGCTACAATGAGCAGTTCTTC.

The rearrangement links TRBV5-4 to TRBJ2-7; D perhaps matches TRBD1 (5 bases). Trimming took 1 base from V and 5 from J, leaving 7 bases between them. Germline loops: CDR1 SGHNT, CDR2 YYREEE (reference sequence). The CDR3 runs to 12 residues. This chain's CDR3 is CASSLWGNEQYF. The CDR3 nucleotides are TGTGCCAGCAGCTTGTGGGGCAACGAGCAGTACTTC.

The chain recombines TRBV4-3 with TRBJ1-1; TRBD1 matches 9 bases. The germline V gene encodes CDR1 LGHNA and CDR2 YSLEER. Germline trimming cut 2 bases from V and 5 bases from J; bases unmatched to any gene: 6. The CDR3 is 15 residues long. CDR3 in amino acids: CASSQPTGGRTEAFF. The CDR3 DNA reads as TGCGCCAGCAGCCAACCAACAGGGGGCCGGACTGAAGCTTTCTTT.

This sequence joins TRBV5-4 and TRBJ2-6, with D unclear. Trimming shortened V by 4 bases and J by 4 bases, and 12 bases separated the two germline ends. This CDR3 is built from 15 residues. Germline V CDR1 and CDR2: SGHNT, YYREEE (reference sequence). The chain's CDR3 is CASSEQLLGANVLTF. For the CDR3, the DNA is TGTGCCAGCAGCGAACAGCTCCTGGGGGCCAACGTCCTGACTTTC.

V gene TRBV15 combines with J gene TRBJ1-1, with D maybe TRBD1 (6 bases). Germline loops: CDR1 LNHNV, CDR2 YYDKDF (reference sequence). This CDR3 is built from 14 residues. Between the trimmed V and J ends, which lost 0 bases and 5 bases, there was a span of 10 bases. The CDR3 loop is CATSRDQGWTEAFF. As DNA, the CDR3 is TGTGCCACCAGCAGAGATCAGGGGTGGACTGAAGCTTTCTTT.

The DNA for the CDR3 is TGTGCCAGCAGCTTACAGGGACAGGGGAAAACCTACGAGCAGTACTTC. Translated: CASSLQGQGKTYEQYF. This chain joins TRBV7-8 and TRBJ2-7; 10 nucleotides line up with TRBD1. V lost 2 bases and J lost 2; bases outside the gene matches: 6. Germline CDR1 reads SGHVS; CDR2 reads FQNEAQ. The CDR3 is 16 amino acids.

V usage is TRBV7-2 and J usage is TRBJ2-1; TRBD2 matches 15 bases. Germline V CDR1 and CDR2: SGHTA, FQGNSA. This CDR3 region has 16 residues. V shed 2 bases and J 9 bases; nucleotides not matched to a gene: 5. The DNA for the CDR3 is TGTGCCAGCAGCTTATGGACTAGCGGGGGGGCCGGTGAGCAGTTCTTC. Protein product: CASSLWTSGGAGEQFF.

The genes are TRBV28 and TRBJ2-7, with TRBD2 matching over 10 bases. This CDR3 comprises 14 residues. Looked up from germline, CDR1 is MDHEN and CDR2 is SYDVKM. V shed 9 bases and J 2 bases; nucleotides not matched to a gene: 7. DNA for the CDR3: TGTGCCAGTAGTAGAACTAGCGGGGCCTACGAGCAGTACTTC. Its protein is CASSRTSGAYEQYF. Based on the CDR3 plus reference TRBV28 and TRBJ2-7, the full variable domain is DVKVTQSSRYLVKRTGEKVFLECVQDMDHENMFWYRQDPGLGLRLIYFSYDVKMKEKGDIPEGYSVSREKKERFSLILESASTNQTSMYLCASSRTSGAYEQYFGPGTRLTVT.

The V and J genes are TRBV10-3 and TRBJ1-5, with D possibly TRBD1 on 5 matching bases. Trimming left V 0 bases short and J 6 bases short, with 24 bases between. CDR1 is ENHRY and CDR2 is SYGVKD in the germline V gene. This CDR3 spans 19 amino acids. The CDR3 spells CAISESSFGQGEDSQPQHF. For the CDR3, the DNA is TGTGCCATCAGTGAGTCTTCTTTTGGGCAGGGCGAAGATTCTCAGCCCCAGCATTTT.

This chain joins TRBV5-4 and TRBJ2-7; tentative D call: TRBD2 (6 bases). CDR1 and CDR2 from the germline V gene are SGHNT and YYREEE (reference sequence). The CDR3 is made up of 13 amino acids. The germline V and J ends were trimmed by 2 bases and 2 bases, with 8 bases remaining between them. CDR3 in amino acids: CASSFGGTYEQYF. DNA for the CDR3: TGTGCCAGCAGCTTTGGCGGGACCTACGAGCAGTACTTC.

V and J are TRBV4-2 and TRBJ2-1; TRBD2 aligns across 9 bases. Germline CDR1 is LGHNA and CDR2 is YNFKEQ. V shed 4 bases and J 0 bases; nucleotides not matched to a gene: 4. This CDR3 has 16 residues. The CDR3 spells CASSPVSGSSYNEQFF. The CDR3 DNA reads TGTGCCAGCAGCCCAGTTAGCGGGAGCTCCTACAATGAGCAGTTCTTC.

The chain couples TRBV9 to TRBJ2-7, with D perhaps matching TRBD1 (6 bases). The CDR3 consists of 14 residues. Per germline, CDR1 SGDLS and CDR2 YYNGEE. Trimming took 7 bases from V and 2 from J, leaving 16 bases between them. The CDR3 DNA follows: TGTGCCAGCGGCCCCGGGACAAGTGCCTACGAGCAGTACTTC. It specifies CASGPGTSAYEQYF.